These 23 T cell receptor beta chains were sequenced from one sample in a study of T cell repertoires in cytomegalovirus infection. TCRdb reprocessed the reads with MiXCR, giving one entry per CDR3 protein. This sample has about 310,000 distinct CDR3 sequences; around a sixth occur once, and the top ten carry more than 10%. Sequencing input: PBMCs. Receptors originate from a human donor in good health (CMV status not recorded). Some clones in this sample may be carry-over from other donors' samples.

At least ten counts were recorded for this clonotype. The rearrangement joins TRBV19 to TRBJ2-7; D gene uncertain. Trimming shortened V by 5 bases and J by 0 bases, and 8 bases separated the two germline ends. The CDR3 consists of 13 residues. The germline CDR1 and CDR2 sequences are LNHDA and SQIVND (reference sequence). The CDR3 sequence: CASSYESSYEQYF. CDR3 DNA sequence: TGTGCCAGTAGTTACGAGAGCTCCTACGAGCAGTACTTC.

Here the CDR3 reads CASSQVGGLTEAFF. CDR3 nucleotide sequence: TGCGCCAGCAGCCAAGTCGGGGGACTCACTGAAGCTTTCTTT. The genes are TRBV4-3 and TRBJ1-1, with D possibly being TRBD1 (5 bases). Germline CDR1 and CDR2: LGHNA and YSLEER. The CDR3 is 14 amino acids. V was pared by 1 base and J by 4 bases, with 10 bases between.

This clonotype turned up a few times. This chain connects TRBV12-3 or TRBV12-4 to TRBJ1-1; D is unclear. The CDR3 sequence is 13 residues long. V was pared by 4 bases and J by 1 base, with 7 bases between. In nucleotides, the CDR3 is TGTGCCAGCAGTTATGTGGAGAACACTGAAGCTTTCTTT. It specifies CASSYVENTEAFF.

This clonotype was recorded a few times. The chain recombines TRBV5-4 with TRBJ2-2; D call uncertain. Germline V gives CDR1 SGHNT, CDR2 YYREEE (reference sequence). V lost 4 bases and J lost 0, with 13 bases in between. CDR3 length: 16 amino acids. The CDR3 DNA reads as TGTGCCAGCAGCCCGCGCACGGTGACGAACACCGGGGAGCTGTTTTTT. Encoded protein: CASSPRTVTNTGELFF.

The chain employs TRBV28 and TRBJ1-5, with D hard to call. CDR3 length equals 15 residues. The V end was cut by 4 bases, the J end by 7 bases, with 17 bases between. Germline V gene sequence: CDR1 MDHEN, CDR2 SYDVKM. The CDR3, as DNA: TGTGCCAGCAGTTCCCTGTTTCAGTCGAAGCAGCCCCAGCATTTT. Its protein is CASSSLFQSKQPQHF.

Concerning this clonotype itself: An end of the junction does not agree with germline; a read error may underlie this. The chain is built from TRBV7-2 and TRBJ2-3; D is possibly TRBD1 or TRBD2 (5 bases each). Germline values: CDR1 SGHTA, CDR2 FQGNSA. CDR3 length: 13 amino acids. DNA of the CDR3: TGTGACAGCAGCTTTGGGGGAACAGATACGCAGTATTTT. Amino acids: CDSSFGGTDTQYF.

The rearrangement uses TRBV29-1 and TRBJ2-1; 9 positions agree with TRBD1. Germline CDR1 reads SQVTM; CDR2 reads ANQGSEA. This CDR3 is built from 13 residues. V was pared by 4 bases and J by 3 bases, with 1 base of the junction left unmatched. The chain's CDR3 is CSVGQGGYNEQFF. CDR3 nucleotides: TGCAGCGTTGGACAGGGGGGCTACAATGAGCAGTTCTTC.

The chain links TRBV29-1 to TRBJ2-2; 9 bases are a match to TRBD1. The junction had 9 bases not matched to a gene; V was cut back by 6 bases and J by 7 bases. The CDR3 has 14 residues. Germline V lookup: CDR1 SQVTM, CDR2 ANQGSEA. CDR3 in DNA: TGCAGCGTGCTGGACAGGGGTGAACACGGGGAGCTGTTTTTT. This encodes CSVLDRGEHGELFF.

This clonotype came up a few times. J is TRBJ1-3 and V is TRBV20-1, with no clear D. The CDR3 runs 12 residues. CDR1 and CDR2 (germline): DFQATT, SNEGSKA (reference sequence). The V end was cut by 6 bases, the J end by 0 bases, with 6 bases between. The CDR3 sequence is CSAQNSGNTIYF. As DNA, the CDR3 is TGCAGTGCCCAAAACTCTGGAAACACCATATATTTT.

The genes are TRBV20-1 and TRBJ1-2, with 9 bases aligning to TRBD1. Germline assignment: CDR1 DFQATT and CDR2 SNEGSKA (reference sequence). V was pared by 6 bases and J by 7 bases, with 21 bases of the junction left unmatched. This CDR3 contains 17 residues. The CDR3 sequence: CSANRTPVRGTGIGYTF. In DNA, the CDR3 is TGCAGTGCCAATCGTACACCCGTGCGCGGGACAGGGATTGGCTACACCTTC.

On this clonotype itself: A junction end diverges from the germline sequence, so it may reflect a read error. The chain combines TRBV5-3 with TRBJ2-5, with D possibly matching TRBD1 (8 bases). TRBV5-3 counts as an open reading frame of uncertain function. CDR3 length equals 15 residues. The CDR3 DNA sequence: TGTGCCAGCAGCTCGGGACTACAGGGGGGGGAGACCCAGTACTTC. Amino acids: CASSSGLQGGETQYF.

This clonotype showed up many times. The chain uses TRBV11-2 and TRBJ2-3, with D tentatively TRBD1 or TRBD2 (6 bases each). The ends were cut back, 6 bases at V and 4 bases at J, with 29 bases in the middle. This CDR3 has 19 amino acids. CDR1 and CDR2 from the germline V gene are SGHAT and FQNNGV. This chain's CDR3 is CASSYHHTEGGVVADTQYF. In DNA form, the CDR3 reads TGTGCCAGCAGTTACCACCATACTGAGGGGGGCGTGGTTGCAGATACGCAGTATTTT.

Only a few counts were recorded for this clonotype. This sequence joins TRBV19 and TRBJ2-1; D not certain. The CDR3 sequence is 13 residues long. Germline V gene data show CDR1 as LNHDA and CDR2 as SQIVND (reference sequence). Trimming pared 4 bases from V and 9 bases from J, leaving 13 bases between. This CDR3 reads CASSNLWGSEQFF. CDR3 bases: TGTGCCAGTAGTAACCTGTGGGGAAGTGAGCAGTTCTTC.

DNA for the CDR3: TGTGCCAGCAGTGAAGTGGACCTGAACACTGAAGCTTTCTTT. Its translation: CASSEVDLNTEAFF. The chain uses TRBV2 and TRBJ1-1, with D unresolved. V was pared by 1 base and J by 0 bases, with 6 bases between. The CDR3 has 14 amino acids. CDR1 and CDR2 from the germline V gene are SNHLY and FYNNEI.

This clonotype showed up many times. This sequence joins TRBV6-2 or TRBV6-3 and TRBJ1-5; D gene ambiguous. This CDR3 is 15 amino acids long. Germline V gives CDR1 MNHEY, CDR2 SVGEGT. The V gene lost 5 bases and the J gene lost 3 bases, with 14 bases spanning the gap. This CDR3 is CASSRTDGFNQPQHF. CDR3 nucleotides: TGTGCCAGCAGTCGAACAGACGGATTCAATCAGCCCCAGCATTTT.

Turning to this clonotype: A junction end diverges from the germline sequence, so it may reflect a read error. This rearrangement joins TRBV12-3 or TRBV12-4 to TRBJ1-2; D may be TRBD1 (6 bases). The CDR3 spans 12 residues. The chain's CDR3 is CASSSNRDGYIF. The CDR3 coding sequence is TGTGCCAGCAGTTCCAACAGGGATGGCTACATCTTC.

J is TRBJ1-1 and V is TRBV6-2 or TRBV6-3; D uncertain. V lost 7 bases, J lost 7 bases, and 22 bases lay in between. The germline V gene has CDR1 MNHEY and CDR2 SVGEGT. There are 15 residues in the CDR3. The CDR3 sequence is CASNSRGVSVGEAFF. DNA of the CDR3: TGTGCCAGCAACTCACGTGGGGTGAGTGTCGGTGAAGCTTTCTTT.

This clonotype has a count of ten or more. The rearrangement uses TRBV6-6 and TRBJ2-7; D may match TRBD1 or TRBD2 (5 bases each). This CDR3 is built from 17 residues. The germline CDR1 and CDR2 sequences are MNHNY and SVGAGI (reference sequence). V was cut by 0 bases and J by 4 bases, with 19 bases left in between. CDR3 DNA: TGTGCCAGCAGTTACTCGAGTGGGGGAACCTGGGGATACGAGCAGTACTTC. It yields the protein CASSYSSGGTWGYEQYF.

The chain couples TRBV5-1 to TRBJ1-4, with D possibly matching TRBD1 (5 bases). Germline loops: CDR1 SGHRS, CDR2 YFSETQ. V shed 0 bases and J shed 5 bases, with 11 bases lying between them. The CDR3 is 15 amino acids. The CDR3 here is CASSLGSGRNEKLFF. CDR3 nucleotide sequence: TGCGCCAGCAGCTTGGGATCAGGGAGGAATGAAAAACTGTTTTTT.

The J gene is TRBJ1-2, the V gene TRBV7-9, with 8 bases matching TRBD1. Losses at the gene ends were 1 base for V and 5 bases for J; bases not matched to a gene: 12. CDR1 is SEHNR, CDR2 FQNEAQ, per germline (reference sequence). The CDR3 spans 17 residues. Here the CDR3 reads CASSLGPPTGGLYGYTF. Here the CDR3 DNA reads TGTGCCAGCAGCTTAGGGCCCCCTACAGGGGGACTATATGGCTACACCTTC.

About this clonotype: A clone one base away is much larger, so this may be a read error. V is TRBV12-3 or TRBV12-4 and J is TRBJ1-4; D not resolved. V lost 3 bases and J 0 bases, leaving 11 bases between the germline ends. The CDR3 spans 16 residues. CDR3 bases: TGTGCCAGCAGTTTTCGTCACTCAGCAACTAATGAAAAACTGTTTTTT. Protein sequence: CASSFRHSATNEKLFF.

The rearrangement joins TRBV29-1 to TRBJ2-2; possible D gene TRBD1, 5 bases. The germline V gene has CDR1 SQVTM and CDR2 ANQGSEA. The CDR3 is 13 amino acids. The V gene lost 4 bases and the J gene lost 7 bases, with 13 bases spanning the gap. CDR3 coding DNA: TGCAGCGTTGCTCGACAGATGGGCGGGGAGCTGTTTTTT. This sequence encodes CSVARQMGGELFF.

The chain links TRBV4-1 to TRBJ1-3; 9 bases agree with TRBD1. The ends lost 6 bases at V and 3 bases at J; junction bases unmatched: 3. From germline, CDR1 is MGHRA and CDR2 YSYEKL. The CDR3 runs to 14 residues. The CDR3 here is CASRRTGVGNTIYF. The DNA of the CDR3 is TGCGCCAGCAGGCGGACAGGGGTTGGAAACACCATATATTTT.